The clone carrying this TCR beta chain was observed a handful of times. Its cognate antigen is unknown. The sample belongs to a study of CD8 T cells in ankylosing spondylitis. Via MiXCR, TCRdb re-called the 5' RACE reads, giving one row per CDR3 protein. The sample has around 220,000 distinct CDR3 sequences; roughly 18% are singletons. This CDR3 region has 17 residues. Trimming removed 1 base from V and 3 bases from J, with 15 bases in between. The germline V gene encodes CDR1 MGHRA and CDR2 YSYEKL. Study findings and constraints: One TCR beta motif, made up of roughly 8 highly homologous variants, appeared characteristic of ankylosing spondylitis blood. Disease-linked clones were reportedly significantly enriched in matched ankylosing spondylitis synovial fluid.

The sequencing sample was made of blood, either unsorted or a sorted T cell fraction (not recorded which). The chain combines TRBV4-1 with TRBJ2-2; tentative D call: TRBD1 (5 bases). This TCR came from a male donor with ankylosing spondylitis. CDR3 DNA sequence: TGCGCCAGCAGCCAAGCCGGTCGGACACCTTACACCGGGGAGCTGTTTTTT. This gives the protein CASSQAGRTPYTGELFF.